These T cell receptor beta chains were read from a single sample in a study of CD8 T cells in Susac syndrome. TCRdb reprocessed the immunoSEQ multiplex PCR reads via MiXCR and lists one record per CDR3 protein. The repertoire holds around 140,000 distinct CDR3 sequences, with 94% as singletons. Sequences were obtained from CD4+ T cells from PBMCs. The receptors stem from a human donor in good health. CDR3s leave out the opening cysteine and the closing phenylalanine or tryptophan. The order of the fields is V gene, D gene, CDR3 protein. D genes are given only for firm matches.

TRBV7-9,TRBD1,ASTKPGTAASYGYT
TRBV5-4,NA,ASSLDTQPQH
TRBV20-1,NA,SARDPGTGDQPQH
TRBV11-2,NA,ASSLAPREPQH
TRBV10-3,TRBD1,AISETNRGSNQPQH
TRBV20-1,NA,SARMRGRQY
TRBV20-1,TRBD1,SPTPGAGGYVGTQY
TRBV12-2,NA,ASRLESQTSGNETQY
TRBV28,TRBD1,ASSPHRGLSYEQY
TRBV15,NA,ATRKGQPRTTEAF
TRBV7-9,TRBD2,ASSFPLRLAGIRNEQF
TRBV7-2,NA,ASSASAGGEQF
TRBV29-1,NA,SVEGRATSTDTQY
TRBV7-2,TRBD2,ASTLSLAGFYEQY
TRBV6-4,NA,ASSDQGTDTQY
TRBV3-1,NA,ASSQGIVNYGYT
TRBV14,NA,ASSHSGFQY
TRBV18,NA,ASSGEDGYT
TRBV11-2,NA,ASSLDLGRPNTEAF
TRBV19,TRBD2,ASSIRLAGGFQETQY
TRBV19,TRBD1,AIKTGGDGYT
TRBV9,NA,ASSVGGQETQY
TRBV6-6,TRBD2,ASSYLVGGADTQY